These 27 T cell receptor beta chains were sequenced from one sample in a study of blood T cell repertoires in COVID-19. TCRdb's copy holds only in-frame clones and misses some; the assay was immunoSEQ multiplex PCR. The sample holds 59,000 or so clones, around 81% seen once. Input material: peripheral blood. The origin of the receptors is a woman of 80 years or more with active or convalescent COVID-19.

V usage is TRBV6-6 and J usage is TRBJ2-7, with 8 bases aligning to TRBD1. CDR1 and CDR2 (germline): MNHNY, SVGAGI (reference sequence). The ends lost 4 bases at V and 6 bases at J; junction bases unmatched: 11. This CDR3 is built from 15 residues. DNA for the CDR3: TGTGCCAGCAGTTTTGATCCAGGGGGCGCGGCCGAGCAGTACTTC. Protein product: CASSFDPGGAAEQYF.

In its sample, this clone was seen a few times. This rearrangement joins TRBV10-3 to TRBJ2-7; 9 bases are shared with TRBD1. CDR1 is ENHRY, CDR2 SYGVKD, per germline. The CDR3 length is 12 residues. With 6 bases clipped from V and 6 bases from J, the junction kept 3 bases outside the gene matches. CDR3 coding DNA: TGTGCCATCAGGGGACAGGGTTCCGAGCAGTACTTC. Its translation is CAIRGQGSEQYF.

This clone has a handful of counts. The J gene is TRBJ1-6, the V gene TRBV28; no reliable D call. Germline V lookup: CDR1 MDHEN, CDR2 SYDVKM. The CDR3 has 16 residues. The germline V and J ends were trimmed by 5 bases and 9 bases, with 20 bases remaining between them. The CDR3 DNA sequence: TGTGCCAGCAGTCCCCAGGTTCCAACCCTCGGTTCACCCCTCCACTTT. This encodes CASSPQVPTLGSPLHF.

This sequence joins TRBV7-2 and TRBJ1-2, with TRBD1 matching over 9 bases. Germline assignment: CDR1 SGHTA and CDR2 FQGNSA. The CDR3 length is 13 residues. After removal of 5 bases from V and 8 bases from J, the junction contained 6 bases not matched to a gene. The CDR3 coding sequence is TGTGCCAGCAGCCCAGGGACAGGGCGCGGCTACACCTTC. Protein: CASSPGTGRGYTF.

The V and J genes are TRBV6-2 or TRBV6-3 and TRBJ1-6, with D possibly matching TRBD1 (6 bases). The CDR3 length is 16 residues. Germline CDR1 reads MNHEY; CDR2 reads SVGEGT. V lost 7 bases and J 7 bases, leaving 20 bases between the germline ends. CDR3 sequence: CASTPPPGHPNSPLHF. CDR3 DNA: TGTGCCAGCACCCCCCCACCGGGACACCCGAATTCACCCCTCCACTTT.

The gene calls are TRBV6-4 and TRBJ1-6; 9 nucleotides align to TRBD1. CDR1 and CDR2 (germline): MRHNA, SNTAGT. The CDR3 length is 15 residues. The V segment lost 6 bases and the J segment 10 bases; nucleotides outside the gene matches: 10. The CDR3 DNA sequence: TGTGCCAGCAGCCATACAGGGGGCGATCAATCACCCCTCCACTTT. Translation gives CASSHTGGDQSPLHF.

The chain joins TRBV7-2 to TRBJ2-1; no clear D. The CDR3 runs to 16 residues. V was shortened by 4 bases and J by 1 base, with 14 bases between the two germline ends. Germline V CDR1 and CDR2: SGHTA, FQGNSA. The CDR3 spells CASSSFPGLSYNEQFF. CDR3 nucleotides: TGTGCCAGCAGCTCATTCCCCGGTCTTTCCTACAATGAGCAGTTCTTC.

This clone was seen a few times. This chain connects TRBV5-5 to TRBJ1-1; D is undetermined. This CDR3 contains 17 residues. Trimming stripped 0 bases from V and 1 base from J, with 16 bases between. Germline V gene sequence: CDR1 SGHKS, CDR2 YYEKEE (reference sequence). CDR3 DNA sequence: TGTGCCAGCAGCTTGGTTCCGGGTTCGATGGGGAACACTGAAGCTTTCTTT. This codes for CASSLVPGSMGNTEAFF.

CDR3 loop: CASSVEDGGYGYTF. CDR3 nucleotide sequence: TGTGCCAGCAGCGTGGAGGATGGCGGCTATGGCTACACCTTC. This chain connects TRBV9 to TRBJ1-2, with unresolved D. The CDR3 is 14 residues long. Germline assignment: CDR1 SGDLS and CDR2 YYNGEE. The V and J ends lost 2 bases and 4 bases respectively, with 12 bases between them.

The chain recombines TRBV7-2 with TRBJ1-6; the match to TRBD1 covers 11 bases. The germline V gene has CDR1 SGHTA and CDR2 FQGNSA. This CDR3 has 15 amino acids. Trimming took 5 bases from V and 9 from J; bases not matched to a gene: 6. The CDR3 DNA follows: TGTGCCAGCAGCCAAGGACAGGGGGCTGGTTCACCCCTCCACTTT. Protein: CASSQGQGAGSPLHF.

The chain has TRBV10-3 and TRBJ2-1; 8 nucleotides line up with TRBD1. Germline V CDR1 and CDR2: ENHRY, SYGVKD. The CDR3 is made up of 16 amino acids. After removal of 2 bases from V and 3 bases from J, the junction contained 6 bases not matched to a gene. The CDR3 coding sequence is TGTGCCATCAGTGAGCCGGACAGGGATGTCTACAATGAGCAGTTCTTC. It specifies CAISEPDRDVYNEQFF.

This chain links TRBV11-2 with TRBJ1-1, with D unclear. The CDR3 runs to 13 residues. The germline V and J ends were trimmed by 1 base and 7 bases, with 10 bases remaining between them. The germline gives CDR1 SGHAT, CDR2 FQNNGV. CDR3 nucleotides: TGTGCCAGCAGCTTAGGGTCCGGTGGTGAAGCTTTCTTT. Translated, it gives CASSLGSGGEAFF.

This clone was observed a few times. This chain joins TRBV28 and TRBJ1-4; D is perhaps TRBD1 (5 bases). This CDR3 is built from 15 residues. With 6 bases removed from V and 5 bases from J, the gap between germline ends came to 16 bases. Germline-derived CDR1 and CDR2 are MDHEN and SYDVKM. This CDR3 is CASRQIGGLNEKLFF. As DNA, the CDR3 is TGTGCCAGCAGGCAGATCGGGGGATTAAATGAAAAACTGTTTTTT.

Worth noting for this clone: Within the sample, other DNA sequences also encode this same CDR3. The chain joins TRBV18 to TRBJ1-2, with D possibly matching TRBD1 (5 bases). The CDR3 runs 13 residues. Germline CDR1 is KGHSH and CDR2 is LQKENI. V gave up 3 bases and J gave up 2 bases, with 7 bases separating them. Here the CDR3 DNA reads TGTGCCAGCTCACCCGACAGCAACTATGGCTACACCTTC. It yields the protein CASSPDSNYGYTF.

In DNA form, the CDR3 reads TGTGCCAGTAGTATTAAGATGACTAGCGGGGGAGGCCAAGAGACCCAGTACTTC. Residues: CASSIKMTSGGGQETQYF. The chain combines TRBV19 with TRBJ2-5, with 12 bases fitting TRBD2. Germline V CDR1 and CDR2: LNHDA, SQIVND (reference sequence). V shed 3 bases and J 1 base; nucleotides not matched to a gene: 9. This CDR3 has 18 residues.

The chain's CDR3 is CASSLLAGSYNEQFF. The CDR3, as DNA: TGCGCCAGCAGCTTGCTGGCAGGGTCCTACAATGAGCAGTTCTTC. J is TRBJ2-1 and V is TRBV5-1; D is possibly TRBD1 (5 bases). Germline V gene data show CDR1 as SGHRS and CDR2 as YFSETQ. V lost 1 base and J lost 1, with 9 bases in between. This CDR3 comprises 15 residues.

The chain combines TRBV13 with TRBJ2-3, with 8 bases matching TRBD2. The V gene's germline CDR1 is PRHDT and CDR2 FYEKMQ (reference sequence). With V trimmed by 3 bases and J by 2 bases, 4 bases remained unmatched. The CDR3 spans 15 residues. CDR3 nucleotide sequence: TGTGCCAGCAGCTTCGGCGGGGGGTTCACAGATACGCAGTATTTT. Translation: CASSFGGGFTDTQYF.

The CDR3 DNA is TGTGCCAGCAGCCCCGCCGGGACAGCGTTTAACTATGGCTACACCTTC. This sequence encodes CASSPAGTAFNYGYTF. V gene TRBV3-1 (or the pseudogene TRBV3-2) combines with J gene TRBJ1-2, with TRBD1 identical over 7 bases. Germline CDR1 LGHDT, CDR2 YNNKEL (reference sequence). The J segment lost 1 base and the V segment lost 4 bases, leaving 9 bases of the junction unmatched. The CDR3 is 16 amino acids.

The chain links TRBV12-3 or TRBV12-4 to TRBJ2-7; D gene ambiguous. The ends were cut back, 4 bases at V and 6 bases at J, with 10 bases in the middle. There are 12 residues in the CDR3. The CDR3 sequence is CASSYVLREQYF. In DNA, the CDR3 is TGTGCCAGCAGTTACGTACTGCGCGAGCAGTACTTC.

The V call is TRBV29-1, the J call TRBJ1-3; no definite D call. Per the germline V gene, CDR1 is SQVTM and CDR2 is ANQGSEA. V was shortened by 4 bases and J by 11 bases, with 18 bases between the two germline ends. This CDR3 has 13 amino acids. The CDR3 loop reads CSVVETLNRAIYF. In DNA, the CDR3 is TGCAGCGTTGTTGAGACTCTTAATAGAGCCATATATTTT.

J is TRBJ1-3 and V is TRBV19, with 7 bases that match TRBD1. V was clipped by 7 bases and J by 0 bases; unmatched bases: 12. Germline CDR1 and CDR2: LNHDA and SQIVND (reference sequence). This CDR3 region has 17 residues. CDR3: CASTGVRTGRSGNTIYF. The CDR3 bases are TGTGCCAGTACTGGGGTTAGGACAGGTCGCTCTGGAAACACCATATATTTT.

The gene calls are TRBV11-2 and TRBJ2-7; 7 bases match TRBD1. Trimming cost V 5 bases and J 0 bases; bases outside gene matches: 10. Germline V gene sequence: CDR1 SGHAT, CDR2 FQNNGV. CDR3 length: 16 residues. The CDR3 is CASSRPGGQLSYEQYF. Written as DNA, the CDR3 is TGTGCCAGCAGCCGCCCAGGGGGACAACTCTCCTACGAGCAGTACTTC.

The genes are TRBV19 and TRBJ2-5; D ambiguous. CDR3 length: 13 amino acids. Per germline, CDR1 LNHDA and CDR2 SQIVND (reference sequence). The V end lost 3 bases, the J end lost 1 base, and 6 bases lay between the germline ends. The DNA for the CDR3 is TGTGCCAGTAGTATCGGTTCCCAAGAGACCCAGTACTTC. Translation: CASSIGSQETQYF.

This chain joins TRBV28 and TRBJ1-1; D uncertain. Germline V gene lookup returns CDR1 MDHEN and CDR2 SYDVKM. V dropped 2 bases and J dropped 1 base, with 11 bases sitting between them. This CDR3 is 15 amino acids long. The CDR3 DNA sequence: TGTGCCAGCAGTTTAGGGCGCGTCGGGAACACTGAAGCTTTCTTT. Protein product: CASSLGRVGNTEAFF.

This chain uses TRBV4-1 with TRBJ2-5; 16 bases are a match to TRBD2. Germline-derived CDR1 and CDR2 are MGHRA and YSYEKL. V lost 4 bases, J lost 1 base, and 9 bases stayed unmatched. CDR3 length equals 19 residues. CDR3 coding DNA: TGCGCCAGCAGCCGGAAGGGACTAGCGGGGGGGCCCGGCCAAGAGACCCAGTACTTC. The encoded protein is CASSRKGLAGGPGQETQYF.

The chain joins TRBV5-1 to TRBJ2-3, with a possible D match to TRBD1 (5 bases). Germline lookup yields CDR1 SGHRS and CDR2 YFSETQ. V was trimmed by 4 bases and J by 1 base, leaving 16 bases between them. The CDR3 is made up of 16 amino acids. CDR3 in amino acids: CASSTASTRGTDTQYF. For the CDR3, the DNA is TGCGCCAGCAGCACCGCAAGCACCAGGGGCACAGATACGCAGTATTTT.

The chain joins TRBV25-1 to TRBJ1-6; 7 nucleotides match TRBD1. CDR1 and CDR2 (germline): MGHDK, SYGVNS. Trimming took 6 bases from V and 7 from J; bases not matched to a gene: 6. The CDR3 sequence is 14 residues long. In DNA, the CDR3 is TGTGCCAGCAGGGACAGGACCCCCAATTCACCCCTCCACTTT. It yields the protein CASRDRTPNSPLHF.